This passage covers 20 T cell receptor beta chains from one sample sequenced in a study of HIV-infected patients and healthy controls. The repertoire came from unfractionated whole blood and reflected all unsorted peripheral T cells. Reverse transcription used roughly 450 ng RNA and constant-region primers for alpha and beta. Alpha and beta chain libraries were made separately by chain-specific third strand synthesis with multiplexing indices. TCRdb re-derived calls from the 5' RACE reads in MiXCR, one entry per CDR3 protein. The sample has roughly 9,800 distinct CDR3 sequences, 7% to 9% seen once; the top ten hold around 5.9%. Sequencing was carried out using blood. The source of these receptors is an adult in good health.

This clonotype was counted many times. The rearrangement joins TRBV6-1 to TRBJ1-1; TRBD1 aligns across 9 bases. With 2 bases clipped from V and 11 bases from J, the junction kept 12 bases outside the gene matches. The CDR3 sequence is 15 residues long. The germline gives CDR1 MNHNS, CDR2 SASEGT. The CDR3 DNA is TGTGCCAGCAGTGAAACCCACGACAGGGGGGATTTGGCTTTCTTT. This gives the protein CASSETHDRGDLAFF.

This clonotype is judged medium-sized. The chain has TRBV18 and TRBJ2-5; no reliable D call. Germline assignment: CDR1 KGHSH and CDR2 LQKENI. Trimming shortened V by 3 bases and J by 2 bases, and 10 bases separated the two germline ends. This CDR3 has 14 amino acids. CDR3 nucleotide sequence: TGTGCCAGCTCACCGCCGGGTTATCAAGAGACCCAGTACTTC. Translating it yields CASSPPGYQETQYF.

This clonotype has more than one count but fewer than ten. The chain combines TRBV30 with TRBJ2-2; 11 bases are a match to TRBD1. V was clipped by 4 bases and J by 6 bases; unmatched bases: 13. Germline assignment: CDR1 GTSNPN and CDR2 SVGIG (reference sequence). This CDR3 is built from 17 residues. Written as DNA, the CDR3 is TGTGCCTGGACCAAGCCGGGACAGGGGGTTATCGCCGGGGAGCTGTTTTTT. Its protein is CAWTKPGQGVIAGELFF. Full variable domain (remainder filled in from reference TRBV30 and TRBJ2-2): SQTIHQWPATLVQPVGSPLSLECTVEGTSNPNLYWYRQAAGRGLQLLFYSVGIGQISSEVPQNLSASRPQDRQFILSSKKLLLSDSGFYLCAWTKPGQGVIAGELFFGEGSRLTVL.

This clonotype was seen ten or more times. The J gene is TRBJ2-1, the V gene TRBV6-6; D not resolved. Trimming left V 7 bases short and J 5 bases short, with 12 bases between. Germline CDR1 reads MNHNY; CDR2 reads SVGAGI (reference sequence). The CDR3 extends over 13 amino acids. Here the CDR3 reads CASNPLHDNEQFF. CDR3 DNA: TGTGCCAGCAACCCATTGCATGACAATGAGCAGTTCTTC.

This clonotype is deemed medium-sized. This chain joins TRBV12-3 or TRBV12-4 and TRBJ2-5, with no clear D. Trimming stripped 5 bases from V and 1 base from J, with 14 bases between. This CDR3 has 15 residues. CDR3 protein: CASSLPLHPQETQYF. For the CDR3, the DNA is TGTGCCAGCAGTCTCCCATTACACCCCCAAGAGACCCAGTACTTC.

The gene calls are TRBV5-1 and TRBJ2-1; D is perhaps TRBD2 (6 bases). Between the trimmed V and J ends, which lost 4 bases and 4 bases, there was a span of 12 bases. Germline CDR1 SGHRS, CDR2 YFSETQ. CDR3 length: 14 amino acids. The CDR3 loop is CASSPGTGYNEQFF. CDR3 coding DNA: TGCGCCAGCAGCCCTGGGACTGGATACAATGAGCAGTTCTTC.

The genes are TRBV28 and TRBJ2-3; D gene ambiguous. Germline CDR1 is MDHEN and CDR2 is SYDVKM. The CDR3 consists of 12 residues. V gave up 6 bases and J gave up 4 bases, with 8 bases separating them. The CDR3 is CASSHLSDTQYF. In DNA, the CDR3 is TGTGCCAGCAGCCACCTCTCAGATACGCAGTATTTT.

This clonotype was counted ten times or more. The chain couples TRBV30 to TRBJ2-2, with D perhaps matching TRBD2 (5 bases). The germline V gene encodes CDR1 GTSNPN and CDR2 SVGIG (reference sequence). The CDR3 covers 14 residues. The V end lost 2 bases, the J end lost 2 bases, and 9 bases lay between the germline ends. The CDR3 sequence: CAWSLGINTGELFF. CDR3 nucleotide sequence: TGTGCCTGGAGTCTCGGGATTAACACCGGGGAGCTGTTTTTT. Variable domain in full (rest from reference TRBV30 and TRBJ2-2): SQTIHQWPATLVQPVGSPLSLECTVEGTSNPNLYWYRQAAGRGLQLLFYSVGIGQISSEVPQNLSASRPQDRQFILSSKKLLLSDSGFYLCAWSLGINTGELFFGEGSRLTVL.

This clonotype has at least ten counts. This rearrangement joins TRBV15 to TRBJ1-2; TRBD1 might be the D (5 bases). Trimming shortened V by 1 base and J by 10 bases, and 19 bases separated the two germline ends. This CDR3 has 15 residues. Per germline, CDR1 LNHNV and CDR2 YYDKDF (reference sequence). The CDR3 coding sequence is TGTGCCACCAGCAGAGGAGGGGAGTGGGACGTCATCTACACCTTC. It specifies CATSRGGEWDVIYTF.

Relative to its sample, this clonotype is medium-sized. The V and J genes are TRBV7-2 and TRBJ2-7; tentative D call: TRBD1 (7 bases). CDR3 size: 15 residues. Per the germline V gene, CDR1 is SGHTA and CDR2 is FQGNSA. The V end lost 5 bases, the J end lost 4 bases, and 18 bases lay between the germline ends. The CDR3 coding sequence is TGTGCCAGCAGCAAGCAGGGGGGCCCGTTTTACGAGCAGTACTTC. It is translated as CASSKQGGPFYEQYF.

This clonotype has at least ten counts. J is TRBJ2-1 and V is TRBV2, with D unresolved. The germline CDR1 and CDR2 sequences are SNHLY and FYNNEI. This CDR3 contains 11 residues. V lost 6 bases, J lost 6 bases, and 6 bases lay in between. The CDR3 DNA is TGTGCCAGCAGCGCTATCAATGAGCAGTTCTTC. This encodes CASSAINEQFF.

This clonotype was detected many times. The rearrangement uses TRBV6-5 and TRBJ1-3; tentatively, D is TRBD1 (5 bases). V was pared by 5 bases and J by 2 bases, with 10 bases between. CDR1 MNHEY and CDR2 SVGAGI come from the germline V gene. The CDR3 is made up of 14 amino acids. This chain's CDR3 is CASSLEGTGNTIYF. In DNA form, the CDR3 reads TGTGCCAGCAGTCTTGAGGGGACTGGAAACACCATATATTTT.

This clonotype was counted at least ten times. The gene calls are TRBV20-1 and TRBJ1-5; D possibly corresponds to TRBD1 (6 bases). V was cut by 3 bases and J by 11 bases, with 17 bases left in between. There are 13 residues in the CDR3. CDR1 and CDR2 (germline): DFQATT, SNEGSKA (reference sequence). CDR3: CSARGHQVGSQHF. DNA for the CDR3: TGCAGTGCTAGGGGACACCAGGTTGGGTCCCAGCATTTT.

This clonotype was found many times. The V gene is TRBV6-4, the J gene TRBJ1-2; D ambiguous. Germline-derived CDR1 and CDR2 are MRHNA and SNTAGT. This CDR3 is 13 amino acids long. The V end lost 0 bases, the J end lost 8 bases, and 10 bases lay between the germline ends. The CDR3 here is CASSDSARRGYTF. CDR3 DNA: TGTGCCAGCAGTGACTCAGCCCGGCGGGGCTACACCTTC.

By frequency in the sample, this clonotype is medium-sized. The chain recombines TRBV12-3 or TRBV12-4 with TRBJ2-2; D remains unclear. V lost 3 bases to trimming and J lost 8 bases, with 10 bases between them. The CDR3 extends over 13 amino acids. CDR3 sequence (DNA): TGTGCCAGCAGTTTGGCCCCTCGGGGGGAGCTGTTTTTT. Translating gives CASSLAPRGELFF.

The V gene is TRBV5-6, the J gene TRBJ2-2, with D perhaps matching TRBD2 (6 bases). The germline V gene encodes CDR1 SGHDT and CDR2 YYEEEE. The CDR3 loop spans 19 amino acids. V gave up 5 bases and J gave up 4 bases, with 27 bases separating them. For the CDR3, the DNA is TGTGCCAGCAGTCTAAGGTGGGGGGAAACCCTCCTGGGCACCGGGGAGCTGTTTTTT. It is translated as CASSLRWGETLLGTGELFF.

This clonotype was seen many times. The chain couples TRBV12-3 or TRBV12-4 to TRBJ2-5; no clear D gene. V was shortened by 3 bases and J by 2 bases, with 7 bases between the two germline ends. This CDR3 comprises 13 residues. The CDR3 protein is CASSFNRQETQYF. In nucleotides, the CDR3 is TGTGCCAGCAGTTTCAACAGACAAGAGACCCAGTACTTC.

This clonotype was seen a few times. The chain employs TRBV6-2 or TRBV6-3 and TRBJ2-1; D uncertain. Germline V CDR1 and CDR2: MNHEY, SVGEGT. Trimming took 2 bases from V and 4 from J, leaving 12 bases between them. The length of the CDR3 is 15 residues. CDR3 nucleotides: TGTGCCAGCAGTTACGAGCCCTCCTTTTACAATGAGCAGTTCTTC. Its protein product is CASSYEPSFYNEQFF.

The chain links TRBV3-1 to TRBJ2-3; TRBD2 agrees at 8 bases. Trimming removed 1 base from V and 4 bases from J; junction bases left unmatched: 10. CDR3 length equals 17 residues. Germline V gene sequence: CDR1 LGHDT, CDR2 YNNKEL (reference sequence). This chain's CDR3 is CASSQVASGSLADTQYF. The CDR3, as DNA: TGTGCCAGCAGCCAAGTGGCCAGCGGGAGTCTCGCAGATACGCAGTATTTT.

The chain carries TRBV7-2 and TRBJ2-1; tentatively, D is TRBD1 (6 bases). This CDR3 has 12 amino acids. Germline V lookup: CDR1 SGHTA, CDR2 FQGNSA. V lost 11 bases and J lost 0, with 8 bases in between. The CDR3 is CAGTSSYNEQFF. The CDR3 DNA is TGTGCCGGGACAAGCTCCTACAATGAGCAGTTCTTC.